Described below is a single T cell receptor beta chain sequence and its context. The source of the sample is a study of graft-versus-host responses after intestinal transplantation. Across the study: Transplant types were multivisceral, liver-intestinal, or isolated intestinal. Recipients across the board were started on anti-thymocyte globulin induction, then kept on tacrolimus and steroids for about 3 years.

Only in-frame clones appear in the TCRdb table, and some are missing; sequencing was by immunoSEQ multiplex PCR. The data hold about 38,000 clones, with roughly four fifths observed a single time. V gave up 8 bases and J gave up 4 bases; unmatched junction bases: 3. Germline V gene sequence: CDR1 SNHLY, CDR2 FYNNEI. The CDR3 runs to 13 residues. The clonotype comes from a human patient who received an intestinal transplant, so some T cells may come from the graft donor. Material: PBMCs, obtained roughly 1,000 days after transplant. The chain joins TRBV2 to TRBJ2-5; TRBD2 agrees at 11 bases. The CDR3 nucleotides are TGTGCCAGCCGTACTAGCGGGGGAGAGACCCAGTACTTC. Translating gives CASRTSGGETQYF.